Each of the 21 T cell receptor beta chains below was sequenced from the same sample in a study of response to subunit inactivated influenza vaccine. MiXCR, applied by TCRdb to the RT-PCR reads, yields one record per CDR3 protein. Among 650,000 to 800,000 distinct CDR3 sequences listed, 14% were seen once. Source: PBMCs from blood, taken about 14 days before vaccination. The origin of the receptors is a man aged 50 to 60 who received an inactivated influenza vaccine.

This clonotype was counted between two and nine times. V is TRBV9 and J is TRBJ2-3; D may be TRBD2 (6 bases). Per germline, CDR1 SGDLS and CDR2 YYNGEE. This CDR3 has 15 residues. The V end lost 4 bases, the J end lost 1 base, and 13 bases lay between the germline ends. CDR3 residues: CASSSRLVGTDTQYF. DNA for the CDR3: TGTGCCAGCAGCTCGCGACTAGTAGGCACAGATACGCAGTATTTT.

This clonotype was recorded a few times. The chain has TRBV9 and TRBJ2-1; 9 bases line up with TRBD2. The CDR3 runs 15 residues. Germline trimming cut 0 bases from V and 9 bases from J; bases unmatched to any gene: 7. Per the germline V gene, CDR1 is SGDLS and CDR2 is YYNGEE. The CDR3 region has the DNA TGTGCCAGCAGCGTAGGATACGGACTAGCGATTGAGCAGTTCTTC. Protein sequence: CASSVGYGLAIEQFF. The complete variable domain, with remaining parts taken from reference TRBV9 and TRBJ2-1, reads DSGVTQTPKHLITATGQRVTLRCSPRSGDLSVYWYQQSLDQGLQFLIQYYNGEERAKGNILERFSAQQFPDLHSELNLSSLELGDSALYFCASSVGYGLAIEQFFGPGTRLTVL.

V is TRBV28 and J is TRBJ2-7; D remains unclear. CDR1 is MDHEN, CDR2 SYDVKM, per germline. The V end lost 4 bases, the J end lost 0 bases, and 10 bases lay between the germline ends. The CDR3 has 14 amino acids. In nucleotides, the CDR3 is TGTGCCAGCAGTTGGAGTTCTGCCTCCTACGAGCAGTACTTC. Residues: CASSWSSASYEQYF.

This clonotype was observed at least ten times. The chain couples TRBV6-1 to TRBJ1-5; D perhaps matches TRBD1 (6 bases). There are 15 residues in the CDR3. Germline values: CDR1 MNHNS, CDR2 SASEGT. V gave up 2 bases and J gave up 6 bases, with 14 bases separating them. CDR3 nucleotides: TGTGCCAGCAGTGAATTGTCGAGGGGGTTTCAGCCCCAGCATTTT. Protein sequence: CASSELSRGFQPQHF.

This clonotype has just a few counts. This rearrangement joins TRBV15 to TRBJ2-1, with D maybe TRBD1 (6 bases). The CDR3 loop spans 15 amino acids. Trimming pared 1 base from V and 0 bases from J, leaving 7 bases between. CDR1 is LNHNV, CDR2 YYDKDF, per germline (reference sequence). CDR3 sequence (DNA): TGTGCCACCAGCAGAGCAGGGGCCTCCTACAATGAGCAGTTCTTC. Its translation is CATSRAGASYNEQFF.

This clonotype turned up a few times. CDR3 sequence: CASSLVWLASFF. CDR3 coding DNA: TGTGCCAGCAGCTTAGTGTGGCTAGCGTCGTTCTTC. The rearrangement links TRBV7-2 to TRBJ2-1, with a tentative D call TRBD2 (6 bases). V gave up 1 base and J gave up 15 bases, with 13 bases separating them. This CDR3 comprises 12 residues. From germline, CDR1 is SGHTA and CDR2 FQGNSA.

This clonotype came up a few times. The V and J genes are TRBV30 and TRBJ2-7; D gene unclear. The V gene lost 3 bases and the J gene lost 0 bases, with 6 bases spanning the gap. Germline-derived CDR1 and CDR2 are GTSNPN and SVGIG (reference sequence). The CDR3 extends over 12 amino acids. The CDR3 DNA sequence: TGTGCCTGGAGCCCTAGCTCCTACGAGCAGTACTTC. It specifies CAWSPSSYEQYF.

This clonotype was seen more than once but under ten times. The chain is built from TRBV20-1 and TRBJ1-1; 8 positions agree with TRBD1. The CDR3 runs to 15 residues. Per the germline V gene, CDR1 is DFQATT and CDR2 is SNEGSKA (reference sequence). Trimming removed 3 bases from V and 2 bases from J; junction bases left unmatched: 8. The CDR3 protein is CSARDETGVNTEAFF. The CDR3 DNA reads as TGCAGTGCTAGGGACGAGACAGGGGTCAACACTGAAGCTTTCTTT.

This chain uses TRBV5-6 with TRBJ2-6; 10 positions agree with TRBD1. The junction had 3 bases not matched to a gene; V was cut back by 2 bases and J by 4 bases. The CDR3 is 16 residues long. The germline CDR1 and CDR2 sequences are SGHDT and YYEEEE. CDR3 nucleotides: TGTGCCAGCAGCTTCGACAGGGGGCCAGGGGCCAACGTCCTGACTTTC. Protein sequence: CASSFDRGPGANVLTF.

This clonotype was picked up a small number of times. The V gene is TRBV5-1, the J gene TRBJ2-7; D possibly corresponds to TRBD1 (5 bases). The CDR3 contains 12 residues. Germline V gene lookup returns CDR1 SGHRS and CDR2 YFSETQ. V lost 3 bases, J lost 3 bases, and 7 bases lay in between. Written as DNA, the CDR3 is TGCGCCAGCAGCTGGCAGGGCTACGAGCAGTACTTC. Translation gives CASSWQGYEQYF. Supplemented by reference TRBV5-1 and TRBJ2-7, the full variable domain reads KAGVTQTPRYLIKTRGQQVTLSCSPISGHRSVSWYQQTPGQGLQFLFEYFSETQRNKGNFPGRFSGRQFSNSRSEMNVSTLELGDSALYLCASSWQGYEQYFGPGTRLTVT.

This clonotype occurred a few times. The chain combines TRBV24-1 with TRBJ2-3; no firm D call. Germline loops: CDR1 KGHDR, CDR2 SFDVKD. V lost 4 bases and J 0 bases, leaving 10 bases between the germline ends. The CDR3 runs 15 residues. The CDR3 is CATSDGHTSTDTQYF. The CDR3 bases are TGTGCCACCAGTGACGGGCACACTAGCACAGATACGCAGTATTTT.

This clonotype appeared a few times. Here the CDR3 reads CASSRRVSSYNEQFF. CDR3 in DNA: TGTGCCAGCTCACGACGGGTCAGCTCCTACAATGAGCAGTTCTTC. The chain has TRBV18 and TRBJ2-1; D is ambiguous. Trimming removed 4 bases from V and 0 bases from J, with 10 bases in between. Germline CDR1 KGHSH, CDR2 LQKENI. The CDR3 has 15 residues.

For the CDR3, the DNA is TGCAGTGCTAGGTATAGCGGGAGTGTCTCAGATACGCAGTATTTT. It yields the protein CSARYSGSVSDTQYF. This chain links TRBV20-1 with TRBJ2-3, with 9 bases identical to TRBD2. Germline CDR1 DFQATT, CDR2 SNEGSKA (reference sequence). V trimming: 3 bases; J trimming: 4 bases; junction bases outside the gene matches: 8. This CDR3 is built from 15 residues.

This clonotype was counted a few times. The rearrangement joins TRBV7-6 to TRBJ2-7; no clear D gene. This CDR3 has 13 residues. V shed 5 bases and J shed 4 bases, with 12 bases lying between them. The germline CDR1 and CDR2 sequences are SGHVS and FNYEAQ. The CDR3 here is CASSQPDTYEQYF. The CDR3 DNA follows: TGTGCCAGCAGCCAGCCCGACACGTACGAGCAGTACTTC.

This clonotype was seen many times. The chain combines TRBV6-2 or TRBV6-3 with TRBJ2-7; D remains unclear. CDR3 length: 13 amino acids. Trimming removed 6 bases from V and 6 bases from J, with 15 bases in between. Per the germline V gene, CDR1 is MNHEY and CDR2 is SVGEGT. This chain's CDR3 is CASSPRVVGEQYF. CDR3 sequence (DNA): TGTGCCAGCAGCCCCCGAGTGGTCGGCGAGCAGTACTTC.

This rearrangement joins TRBV14 to TRBJ1-1, with 11 bases aligning to TRBD1. Looked up from germline, CDR1 is SGHDN and CDR2 is FVKESK. With V trimmed by 7 bases and J by 4 bases, 11 bases remained unmatched. The CDR3 loop spans 16 amino acids. CDR3 in DNA: TGTGCCAGCACATATCAAGGACAGGGGGCTTTCACTGAAGCTTTCTTT. Its protein product is CASTYQGQGAFTEAFF. Using reference TRBV14 and TRBJ1-1 for the parts outside the CDR3, the full variable domain is EAGVTQFPSHSVIEKGQTVTLRCDPISGHDNLYWYRRVMGKEIKFLLHFVKESKQDESGMPNNRFLAERTGGTYSTLKVQPAELEDSGVYFCASTYQGQGAFTEAFFGQGTRLTVV.

Of note for this clonotype: A single base separates this from a much larger clone, so it may be a read error. This rearrangement joins TRBV5-1 to TRBJ2-2; D gene ambiguous. Per germline, CDR1 SGHRS and CDR2 YFSETQ. The CDR3 loop spans 16 amino acids. The CDR3 sequence: CAISLNAGSNTGELFF. CDR3 nucleotide sequence: TGCGCCATCAGCTTGAATGCAGGATCGAACACCGGGGAGCTGTTTTTT.

This clonotype was counted at least ten times. This sequence joins TRBV12-3 or TRBV12-4 and TRBJ1-6, with no clear D. Trimming cost V 6 bases and J 7 bases, with 13 bases left between them. There are 14 residues in the CDR3. CDR3 residues: CASSPPGRNSPLHF. DNA for the CDR3: TGTGCCAGCAGCCCCCCGGGTCGAAATTCACCCCTCCACTTT.

This clonotype appeared a few times. This chain links TRBV15 with TRBJ2-7, with TRBD2 identical over 9 bases. After removal of 0 bases from V and 3 bases from J, the junction contained 6 bases not matched to a gene. This CDR3 contains 16 residues. CDR1 is LNHNV and CDR2 is YYDKDF in the germline V gene (reference sequence). CDR3 nucleotide sequence: TGTGCCACCAGCAGAGATCGCGGGACTAGCAACTACGAGCAGTACTTC. It specifies CATSRDRGTSNYEQYF.

V is TRBV14 and J is TRBJ2-3; tentatively, D is TRBD2 (6 bases). CDR1 and CDR2 from the germline V gene are SGHDN and FVKESK. Deletions cut 2 bases from V and 2 bases from J, with 11 bases between. The CDR3 is 15 amino acids. As DNA, the CDR3 is TGTGCCAGCAGCCAAAATAGCGGTTACACAGATACGCAGTATTTT. Its protein is CASSQNSGYTDTQYF.

The DNA for the CDR3 is TGTGCCAGCAGTCCTAATACGTGGCCGGTGTCCTACGAGCAGTACTTC. Protein product: CASSPNTWPVSYEQYF. The V call is TRBV28, the J call TRBJ2-7; no clear D gene. CDR3 length equals 16 residues. V lost 5 bases and J lost 1, with 18 bases in between. The germline CDR1 and CDR2 sequences are MDHEN and SYDVKM.